The 22 T cell receptor beta chains given below trace back to one sample, sequenced in a study of shared clonotypes between healthy human individuals. Only in-frame clones appear in the TCRdb table, and some are missing; sequencing was by immunoSEQ multiplex PCR. The table lists about 1 million clones, around 76% of them singletons. The sample consisted of memory CD4+ T cells sorted from blood. Described subset: CD45RA-negative fraction. These receptors originate from a man aged 18 to 35 in good health.

This rearrangement joins TRBV6-5 to TRBJ1-4; 10 positions match TRBD1. The germline CDR1 and CDR2 sequences are MNHEY and SVGAGI. The CDR3 has 16 residues. V lost 4 bases to trimming and J lost 5 bases; unmatched junction nucleotides: 7. CDR3 in DNA: TGTGCCAGCAGTTCCGGGACAGGGGTCCTGAATGAAAAACTGTTTTTT. Amino acids: CASSSGTGVLNEKLFF.

The rearrangement links TRBV29-1 to TRBJ1-1, with 7 bases aligning to TRBD1. V dropped 7 bases and J dropped 6; count of bases not matched to a gene: 14. The germline V gene has CDR1 SQVTM and CDR2 ANQGSEA. The CDR3 is 14 amino acids. CDR3: CSAVGQAGVAEAFF. The CDR3 bases are TGCAGCGCCGTAGGACAGGCGGGAGTTGCTGAAGCTTTCTTT.

The rearrangement joins TRBV29-1 to TRBJ1-2; no definite D call. CDR3 size: 10 residues. Germline assignment: CDR1 SQVTM and CDR2 ANQGSEA. Trimming cost V 5 bases and J 6 bases, with 7 bases left between them. The CDR3 protein is CSVLRDGYTF. CDR3 bases: TGCAGCGTTCTCCGGGATGGCTACACCTTC.

This chain joins TRBV28 and TRBJ2-4; 9 bases match TRBD1. V dropped 5 bases and J dropped 8; count of bases not matched to a gene: 7. Germline-derived CDR1 and CDR2 are MDHEN and SYDVKM. The CDR3 totals 14 residues. The CDR3 region has the DNA TGTGCCAGCAGTCCTCCGGGACAGGGAGACATTCAGTACTTC. This encodes CASSPPGQGDIQYF.

The V and J genes are TRBV10-3 and TRBJ1-3; maybe TRBD1 (6 bases). The CDR3 consists of 16 residues. The V gene's germline CDR1 is ENHRY and CDR2 SYGVKD. Trimming stripped 2 bases from V and 2 bases from J, with 13 bases between. The CDR3: CAISEGQGSPGNTIYF. The CDR3 nucleotides are TGTGCCATCAGTGAGGGGCAGGGGAGTCCTGGAAACACCATATATTTT.

V usage is TRBV5-5 and J usage is TRBJ2-2; D might be TRBD2 (6 bases). Trimming cost V 4 bases and J 5 bases, with 12 bases left between them. CDR1 and CDR2 from the germline V gene are SGHKS and YYEKEE (reference sequence). This CDR3 spans 14 amino acids. CDR3 DNA sequence: TGTGCCAGCAGCCCCAGGGAGGCGACCGGGGAGCTGTTTTTT. It specifies CASSPREATGELFF.

J is TRBJ1-2 and V is TRBV7-8; 7 positions match TRBD1. Germline V gives CDR1 SGHVS, CDR2 FQNEAQ. The junction had 8 bases not matched to a gene; V was cut back by 9 bases and J by 4 bases. This CDR3 comprises 13 residues. The chain's CDR3 is CASTTGNGYGYTF. In nucleotides, the CDR3 is TGTGCCAGTACGACAGGGAACGGCTATGGCTACACCTTC.

The chain carries TRBV9 and TRBJ1-3; D might be TRBD1 (5 bases). The CDR3 totals 19 residues. The germline V gene has CDR1 SGDLS and CDR2 YYNGEE. Trimming took 2 bases from V and 4 from J, leaving 25 bases between them. The CDR3 is CASSVRDRAKASSGNTIYF. CDR3 in DNA: TGTGCCAGCAGCGTCCGGGACCGCGCCAAGGCTAGCTCCGGAAACACCATATATTTT. The full variable domain, with the rest looked up from reference TRBV9 and TRBJ1-3, is DSGVTQTPKHLITATGQRVTLRCSPRSGDLSVYWYQQSLDQGLQFLIQYYNGEERAKGNILERFSAQQFPDLHSELNLSSLELGDSALYFCASSVRDRAKASSGNTIYFGEGSWLTVV.

The chain uses TRBV2 and TRBJ1-6, with D possibly matching TRBD1 (5 bases). With 4 bases removed from V and 3 bases from J, the gap between germline ends came to 13 bases. Germline loops: CDR1 SNHLY, CDR2 FYNNEI. CDR3 length: 16 residues. The CDR3 region is CASSGPGGDYNSPLHF. The CDR3 nucleotides read TGTGCCAGCAGTGGGCCGGGGGGGGACTATAATTCACCCCTCCACTTT.

The gene calls are TRBV5-4 and TRBJ1-2; 10 bases agree with TRBD1. V shed 0 bases, J shed 6 bases, and the junction held 8 bases outside the gene matches. Per germline, CDR1 SGHNT and CDR2 YYREEE (reference sequence). CDR3 length: 16 residues. CDR3 nucleotide sequence: TGTGCCAGCAGCTTGGCCCAGGACAGGGGGAGCAATGGCTACACCTTC. Amino acids: CASSLAQDRGSNGYTF.

The chain employs TRBV7-2 and TRBJ1-1, with D tentatively TRBD1 (5 bases). The CDR3 is made up of 16 amino acids. The V gene's germline CDR1 is SGHTA and CDR2 FQGNSA. V lost 1 base to trimming and J lost 4 bases, with 16 bases between them. CDR3 DNA sequence: TGTGCCAGCAGCTTAGGTGGAGGAGGGGTCGGCACTGAAGCTTTCTTT. Translated: CASSLGGGGVGTEAFF.

This rearrangement joins TRBV18 to TRBJ1-1, with 9 bases matching TRBD1. From germline, CDR1 is KGHSH and CDR2 LQKENI. The CDR3 is made up of 13 amino acids. The junction had 2 bases not matched to a gene; V was cut back by 0 bases and J by 9 bases. CDR3 sequence (DNA): TGTGCCAGCTCACCACCAGACAGGGGGAAAGCTTTCTTT. The encoded protein is CASSPPDRGKAFF.

A few counts support this clone. The J gene is TRBJ1-1, the V gene TRBV30; 7 nucleotides line up with TRBD1. V was clipped by 0 bases and J by 8 bases; unmatched bases: 12. Per germline, CDR1 GTSNPN and CDR2 SVGIG (reference sequence). The CDR3 is 15 amino acids. In nucleotides, the CDR3 is TGTGCCTGGAGTGTCCCCCTACAGGGGCCCCTGGAAGCTTTCTTT. Its translation is CAWSVPLQGPLEAFF. Full variable domain (remainder filled in from reference TRBV30 and TRBJ1-1): SQTIHQWPATLVQPVGSPLSLECTVEGTSNPNLYWYRQAAGRGLQLLFYSVGIGQISSEVPQNLSASRPQDRQFILSSKKLLLSDSGFYLCAWSVPLQGPLEAFFGQGTRLTVV.

This sequence joins TRBV7-3 and TRBJ2-3, with D maybe TRBD2 (6 bases). The CDR3 is 15 residues long. Germline CDR1 SGHTA, CDR2 FQGTGA. With 7 bases removed from V and 2 bases from J, the gap between germline ends came to 16 bases. CDR3: CASTQTSGPTDTQYF. The CDR3 coding sequence is TGTGCCAGCACCCAAACGAGCGGGCCCACAGATACGCAGTATTTT. Full variable domain (remainder filled in from reference TRBV7-3 and TRBJ2-3): GAGVSQTPSNKVTEKGKYVELRCDPISGHTALYWYRQSLGQGPEFLIYFQGTGAADDSGLPNDRFFAVRPEGSVSTLKIQRTERGDSAVYLCASTQTSGPTDTQYFGPGTRLTVL.

The chain combines TRBV7-3 with TRBJ2-2; unclear D gene. Germline assignment: CDR1 SGHTA and CDR2 FQGTGA. With 1 base removed from V and 2 bases from J, the gap between germline ends came to 14 bases. The CDR3 length is 17 residues. The CDR3 here is CASSLMAPGSNTGELFF. CDR3 DNA: TGTGCCAGCAGCTTAATGGCCCCCGGCTCCAACACCGGGGAGCTGTTTTTT.

The rearrangement joins TRBV27 to TRBJ2-1, with TRBD1 matching over 10 bases. This CDR3 contains 18 residues. The junction had 10 bases not matched to a gene; V was cut back by 4 bases and J by 1 base. Germline CDR1 reads MNHEY; CDR2 reads SMNVEV (reference sequence). In DNA form, the CDR3 reads TGTGCCAGCAGTTCTAGTCACGGGACAGGGGTGTCCTACAATGAGCAGTTCTTC. This codes for CASSSSHGTGVSYNEQFF.

The CDR3 nucleotides read TGTGCCAGCAAAGGGGATTATAGCAATCAGCCCCAGCATTTT. Translation gives CASKGDYSNQPQHF. The rearrangement links TRBV2 to TRBJ1-5; D might be TRBD1 (5 bases). Trimming left V 7 bases short and J 0 bases short, with 10 bases between. Germline loops: CDR1 SNHLY, CDR2 FYNNEI. The CDR3 spans 14 residues.

In this sample, this clone turned up a few times. The chain has TRBV9 and TRBJ1-1; TRBD1 might be the D (6 bases). Germline CDR1 and CDR2: SGDLS and YYNGEE. This CDR3 is 14 amino acids long. Trimming pared 4 bases from V and 1 base from J, leaving 11 bases between. CDR3 DNA: TGTGCCAGCAGCCCTCTAGGGGGGAACACTGAAGCTTTCTTT. Translating gives CASSPLGGNTEAFF.

V is TRBV7-2 and J is TRBJ2-7, with 7 bases matching TRBD1. The germline CDR1 and CDR2 sequences are SGHTA and FQGNSA. V lost 5 bases to trimming and J lost 2 bases; unmatched junction nucleotides: 9. This CDR3 is 15 amino acids long. CDR3 loop: CASSPDREFAYEQYF. The CDR3 DNA reads as TGTGCCAGCAGCCCAGACAGGGAATTTGCCTACGAGCAGTACTTC.

The chain recombines TRBV28 with TRBJ1-2; tentatively, D is TRBD1 (6 bases). V was trimmed by 6 bases and J by 5 bases, leaving 16 bases between them. CDR1 and CDR2 from the germline V gene are MDHEN and SYDVKM. CDR3 length equals 14 residues. The CDR3 DNA reads as TGTGCCAGCAGACCCCTACAGGGTCCGTATGGCTACACCTTC. Residues: CASRPLQGPYGYTF.

This chain uses TRBV7-8 with TRBJ2-3; 7 positions match TRBD1. J lost 4 bases, V lost 1 base, and 11 bases had no gene match. The CDR3 totals 17 residues. Germline assignment: CDR1 SGHVS and CDR2 FQNEAQ. The CDR3: CASSLVQGPGGSDTQYF. In DNA form, the CDR3 reads TGTGCCAGCAGCTTAGTTCAGGGGCCAGGGGGATCAGATACGCAGTATTTT.

V and J are TRBV4-1 and TRBJ2-7; D might be TRBD1 (5 bases). The CDR3 consists of 13 residues. Trimming shortened V by 3 bases and J by 6 bases, and 12 bases separated the two germline ends. Germline CDR1 is MGHRA and CDR2 is YSYEKL. CDR3 DNA: TGCGCCAGCAGCCAGGCTACAGGTCCCGAGCAGTACTTC. Encoded protein: CASSQATGPEQYF.